The next 5 T cell receptor beta chains were all read from a single sample in a study of regulatory T cells in long-lasting Graves disease. Time point denoted: newly diagnosed GD, antithyroid drugs for less than 3 months. The TCR library used RNA extracted from PBMCs. According to the study, TCR beta libraries were built with iRepertoire HTBI primers and CDR3-region Arm-PCR. TCRdb re-derived calls from the multiplex PCR reads in MiXCR, one entry per CDR3 protein. Of approximately 400,000 distinct CDR3 sequences in the sample, about 15% were seen once. These sequences were also reported in another study, on T cells in Graves' hyperthyroidism and ophthalmopathy.

The sequencing here drew on peripheral blood mononuclear cells (PBMCs), taken at new diagnosis, from a patient treated with antithyroid drugs. These TCRs come from a woman in her thirties or forties with Graves disease.

The V and J genes are TRBV9 and TRBJ2-1; D remains unclear. V lost 0 bases, J lost 0 bases, and 4 bases lay in between. Germline V gives CDR1 SGDLS, CDR2 YYNGEE. The CDR3 has 14 residues. CDR3 sequence reads: CASSVDDSYNEQFF. CDR3 sequence (DNA): TGTGCCAGCAGCGTAGACGACTCCTACAATGAGCAGTTCTTC.

This clonotype was seen repeatedly, ten times or more. The V gene is TRBV19, the J gene TRBJ2-1, with TRBD2 identical over 11 bases. This CDR3 has 15 residues. Germline V gene lookup returns CDR1 LNHDA and CDR2 SQIVND (reference sequence). Unmatched junction bases numbered 3, after V lost 6 bases and J lost 2 bases. The CDR3 bases are TGTGCCAGTAGCAAGGGACTAGCGGCCTACAATGAGCAGTTCTTC. Translated: CASSKGLAAYNEQFF. The entire variable domain, with the rest obtained from reference TRBV19 and TRBJ2-1, is as follows: DGGITQSPKYLFRKEGQNVTLSCEQNLNHDAMYWYRQDPGQGLRLIYYSQIVNDFQKGDIAEGYSVSREKKESFPLTVTSAQKNPTAFYLCASSKGLAAYNEQFFGPGTRLTVL.

This clonotype appeared many times. The chain uses TRBV7-9 and TRBJ2-1; TRBD1 matches 9 bases. Trimming cost V 4 bases and J 5 bases; bases outside gene matches: 6. CDR1 is SEHNR, CDR2 FQNEAQ, per germline (reference sequence). The CDR3 covers 15 residues. The CDR3 DNA reads TGTGCCAGCAGCTCAAGGACAGGGGAAAACAATGAGCAGTTCTTC. Its translation: CASSSRTGENNEQFF. Filled out from reference TRBV7-9 and TRBJ2-1, the complete variable domain reads DTGVSQNPRHKITKRGQNVTFRCDPISEHNRLYWYRQTLGQGPEFLTYFQNEAQLEKSRLLSDRFSAERPKGSFSTLEIQRTEQGDSAMYLCASSSRTGENNEQFFGPGTRLTVL.

In its sample, this clonotype was seen many times. V and J are TRBV3-1 and TRBJ2-1, with D possibly TRBD2 on 5 matching bases. Germline CDR1 LGHDT, CDR2 YNNKEL (reference sequence). This CDR3 contains 13 residues. V lost 1 base to trimming and J lost 12 bases, with 13 bases between them. In DNA, the CDR3 is TGTGCCAGCAGCCAAGCGGGGAGAGGTGGGCAGTTCTTC. This sequence encodes CASSQAGRGGQFF.

This clonotype has ten or more counts. This rearrangement joins TRBV11-3 to TRBJ2-1; 9 nucleotides match TRBD2. The trim removed 0 bases at V and 5 bases at J, leaving 8 bases unmatched. CDR1 and CDR2 (germline): SGHNT, YENEEA. CDR3 size: 17 residues. The CDR3 region is CASSLETRTSANNEQFF. The CDR3 nucleotides are TGTGCCAGCAGCTTAGAAACTCGGACTAGCGCCAACAATGAGCAGTTCTTC. The full variable domain, in which reference TRBV11-3 and TRBJ2-1 provide the parts outside the CDR3, is EAGVVQSPRYKIIEKKQPVAFWCNPISGHNTLYWYLQNLGQGPELLIRYENEEAVDDSQLPKDRFSAERLKGVDSTLKIQPAELGDSAVYLCASSLETRTSANNEQFFGPGTRLTVL.